This T cell receptor beta chain is drawn from a study of T-cell memory formation after mild COVID-19. General observations from the study: From day 15 to 85, contracting clones were balanced between CD4 and CD8, whereas later expanders leaned toward CD4+. Confirmation of SARS-CoV-2 specificity was lacking for second-wave clones peaking day 37. The finding that pre-infection memory included some responding clones suggested that cross-reactive memory joined.

Germline V gives CDR1 LGHDT, CDR2 YNNKEL (reference sequence). The V and J ends lost 3 bases and 12 bases respectively, with 18 bases between them. CDR3 length: 14 amino acids. TCRdb recomputed calls from the 5' RACE reads with MiXCR, one row per CDR3 protein. The repertoire holds more than 350,000 distinct CDR3 sequences, 16% seen once, with roughly 21% in the top ten. The sample holds many counts of this clonotype. What it binds is unknown. The sequenced sample was PBMCs or a T cell subset sorted from them (not recorded which). This chain uses TRBV3-1 with TRBJ2-1; tentatively, D is TRBD2 (6 bases). This receptor was obtained from a young man who had mild COVID-19 (a few samples of this study predate the infection). Cell type and time point are not known. CDR3 protein: CASSHAGNLEGQFF. The CDR3 DNA follows: TGTGCCAGCAGCCACGCGGGAAACTTGGAGGGGCAGTTCTTC.